Shown below are 24 T cell receptor beta chains from a single sample sequenced in a study of graft-versus-host responses after intestinal transplantation. Only in-frame clones appear in the TCRdb table, and some are missing; sequencing was by immunoSEQ multiplex PCR. Here the sample spans tens of thousands of clones, 33% being singletons. Co-plating was performed using around 200,000 CFSE-labeled responder cells and around 200,000 irradiated, violet-dye-labeled stimulator cells. Material: alloreactive CD8+ T cells from a mixed lymphocyte reaction culture, obtained before intestinal transplant. This sample's subset: CFSE-low proliferating T cells sorted from approximately 6-day pre-transplant mixed lymphocyte reaction (GvH or HvG direction). Source of these receptors: a human patient who received an intestinal transplant.

The rearrangement uses TRBV19 and TRBJ2-2; D possibly corresponds to TRBD2 (5 bases). Per germline, CDR1 LNHDA and CDR2 SQIVND (reference sequence). The CDR3 has 12 residues. Trimming shortened V by 9 bases and J by 2 bases, and 7 bases separated the two germline ends. CDR3 DNA: TGTGCCAGCGGGGTCAACACCGGGGAGCTGTTTTTT. Amino acid sequence: CASGVNTGELFF.

The rearrangement links TRBV9 to TRBJ2-2; TRBD2 aligns across 8 bases. In germline, CDR1 is SGDLS, CDR2 YYNGEE. The trim removed 5 bases at V and 2 bases at J, leaving 5 bases unmatched. There are 15 residues in the CDR3. This CDR3 is CASSASGRNTGELFF. CDR3 sequence (DNA): TGTGCCAGCAGTGCAAGCGGGAGAAACACCGGGGAGCTGTTTTTT.

This clone showed up just once. Written as DNA, the CDR3 is TGTGCCACCAGCAGAGGGGGGGAGCCCCAGCATTTT. Its translation: CATSRGGEPQHF. This chain uses TRBV15 with TRBJ1-5; D may be TRBD1 (5 bases). Germline V CDR1 and CDR2: LNHNV, YYDKDF (reference sequence). This CDR3 contains 12 residues. The V and J ends lost 1 base and 8 bases respectively, with 6 bases between them.

Judged by abundance, this clone is medium-sized. The V call is TRBV12-5, the J call TRBJ1-1, with D possibly being TRBD1 (6 bases). The CDR3 length is 14 residues. CDR1 LGHNT and CDR2 FRNRAP come from the germline V gene. Trimming cost V 3 bases and J 8 bases, with 16 bases left between them. CDR3 amino acids: CASGFGGGELEAFF. DNA of the CDR3: TGTGCTAGTGGTTTTGGCGGGGGCGAGTTGGAAGCTTTCTTT. The full variable domain, rest sourced from reference TRBV12-5 and TRBJ1-1, is DARVTQTPRHKVTEMGQEVTMRCQPILGHNTVFWYRQTMMQGLELLAYFRNRAPLDDSGMPKDRFSAEMPDATLATLKIQPSEPRDSAVYFCASGFGGGELEAFFGQGTRLTVV.

The chain combines TRBV19 with TRBJ2-7; D ambiguous. The CDR3 length is 14 residues. Per germline, CDR1 LNHDA and CDR2 SQIVND (reference sequence). Trimming removed 2 bases at V and 3 bases at J, with 11 bases between. The CDR3 spells CASSIRDADYEQYF. CDR3 nucleotides: TGTGCCAGTAGTATAAGAGACGCAGACTACGAGCAGTACTTC.

The rearrangement links TRBV5-5 to TRBJ2-1, with 7 positions matching TRBD2. This CDR3 has 14 residues. The V gene end was trimmed by 4 bases and the J gene end by 6 bases; junction bases not matched to a gene: 7. From germline, CDR1 is SGHKS and CDR2 YYEKEE (reference sequence). In DNA form, the CDR3 reads TGTGCCAGCAGCCGGTGGGAGGGTTGCAATGAGCAGTTCTTC. This codes for CASSRWEGCNEQFF.

The V call is TRBV5-4, the J call TRBJ2-1, with a weak D call TRBD2 (5 bases). The CDR3 has 15 amino acids. Trimming took 3 bases from V and 8 from J, leaving 18 bases between them. In germline, CDR1 is SGHNT, CDR2 YYREEE (reference sequence). For the CDR3, the DNA is TGTGCCAGCAGCTCTGGACCGAGGGTGAGAGATGAGCAGTTCTTC. It specifies CASSSGPRVRDEQFF. Using reference TRBV5-4 and TRBJ2-1 for the parts outside the CDR3, the full variable domain is ETGVTQSPTHLIKTRGQQVTLRCSSQSGHNTVSWYQQALGQGPQFIFQYYREEENGRGNFPPRFSGLQFPNYSSELNVNALELDDSALYLCASSSGPRVRDEQFFGPGTRLTVL.

The rearrangement joins TRBV2 to TRBJ2-3, with D possibly matching TRBD1 (6 bases). CDR3 size: 18 residues. Per germline, CDR1 SNHLY and CDR2 FYNNEI. Trimming stripped 2 bases from V and 3 bases from J, with 21 bases between. Written as DNA, the CDR3 is TGTGCCAGCAGTGAACTAGAGACAGGACCAAGGGGAACAGATACGCAGTATTTT. Residues: CASSELETGPRGTDTQYF.

This chain joins TRBV4-2 and TRBJ2-1, with 10 bases fitting TRBD2. The CDR3 covers 14 residues. Trimming took 5 bases from V and 7 from J; bases not matched to a gene: 5. Germline lookup yields CDR1 LGHNA and CDR2 YNFKEQ. The DNA of the CDR3 is TGTGCCAGCAGCGACATAGCGGGAGGTAATGAGCAGTTCTTC. Protein sequence: CASSDIAGGNEQFF.

This rearrangement joins TRBV4-3 to TRBJ2-2; D is unresolved. The CDR3 runs to 14 residues. V shed 4 bases and J shed 0 bases, with 6 bases lying between them. Germline values: CDR1 LGHNA, CDR2 YSLEER. This chain's CDR3 is CASSLATNTGELFF. The CDR3 DNA follows: TGCGCCAGCAGCCTCGCGACGAACACCGGGGAGCTGTTTTTT.

The chain links TRBV2 to TRBJ2-7; D perhaps matches TRBD1 (6 bases). Germline V CDR1 and CDR2: SNHLY, FYNNEI. V lost 6 bases and J lost 0, with 12 bases in between. The CDR3 is 14 amino acids. CDR3 nucleotides: TGTGCCAGCAGCGGGACAACCTCCTCCTACGAGCAGTACTTC. Amino acid sequence: CASSGTTSSYEQYF.

In this sample, this clone turned up a few times. Its ends do not fully match the called genes, so a read error is possible. CDR3 nucleotide sequence: TGTGCCGGGAGGGTTTGGGGGGGGGAGACCCAGTACTTC. This encodes CAGRVWGGETQYF. The chain combines TRBV30 with TRBJ2-5, with 7 nucleotides matching TRBD2. The CDR3 is made up of 13 amino acids. The germline V gene has CDR1 GTSNPN and CDR2 SVGIG (reference sequence).

The chain uses TRBV11-3 and TRBJ2-1, with TRBD2 identical over 8 bases. With V trimmed by 5 bases and J by 5 bases, 8 bases remained unmatched. Germline loops: CDR1 SGHNT, CDR2 YENEEA. This CDR3 has 15 amino acids. CDR3 in amino acids: CASSNGAGGHNEQFF. CDR3 nucleotide sequence: TGTGCCAGCAGCAACGGGGCGGGGGGCCACAATGAGCAGTTCTTC. The full variable domain, with the rest looked up from reference TRBV11-3 and TRBJ2-1, is EAGVVQSPRYKIIEKKQPVAFWCNPISGHNTLYWYLQNLGQGPELLIRYENEEAVDDSQLPKDRFSAERLKGVDSTLKIQPAELGDSAVYLCASSNGAGGHNEQFFGPGTRLTVL.

This clone was seen more than once but under ten times. V usage is TRBV6-5 and J usage is TRBJ1-2, with D tentatively TRBD1 (6 bases). The germline V gene has CDR1 MNHEY and CDR2 SVGAGI. The CDR3 runs to 13 residues. V was clipped by 10 bases and J by 6 bases, with 18 bases between them. In DNA form, the CDR3 reads TGTGCCACTAGAGGGGGGGGTGTCCATGGCTACACCTTC. It translates to CATRGGGVHGYTF.

The chain recombines TRBV6-1 with TRBJ1-1; D unresolved. The CDR3 spans 14 residues. Trimming removed 5 bases at V and 1 base at J, with 11 bases between. The germline gives CDR1 MNHNS, CDR2 SASEGT. CDR3 residues: CASSYGWGNTEAFF. CDR3 bases: TGTGCCAGCAGTTATGGCTGGGGGAACACTGAAGCTTTCTTT.

The V call is TRBV6-6, the J call TRBJ1-2, with D maybe TRBD1 (6 bases). V was clipped by 2 bases and J by 8 bases, with 18 bases between them. CDR3 length: 15 residues. The germline V gene encodes CDR1 MNHNY and CDR2 SVGAGI (reference sequence). The CDR3 region has the DNA TGTGCCAGCAGTTACACGTGGCAGAGCGGGGGCGGCTACACCTTC. Translation: CASSYTWQSGGGYTF.

V gene TRBV11-2 combines with J gene TRBJ2-7, with a possible D match to TRBD1 (5 bases). Trimming left V 2 bases short and J 6 bases short, with 11 bases between. Looked up from germline, CDR1 is SGHAT and CDR2 is FQNNGV. The CDR3 is 13 amino acids. The CDR3: CASSLRGPPEQYF. CDR3 bases: TGTGCCAGCAGCTTAAGGGGTCCTCCCGAGCAGTACTTC.

This clone was counted only a few times. The chain links TRBV6-1 to TRBJ2-1, with D hard to call. The CDR3 sequence is 19 residues long. Looked up from germline, CDR1 is MNHNS and CDR2 is SASEGT. Between the trimmed V and J ends, which lost 3 bases and 8 bases, there was a span of 29 bases. CDR3 nucleotides: TGTGCCAGCAGTGACGAATCGGCTCGCCCAGGCTGGATTGGGGATGAGCAGTTCTTC. Residues: CASSDESARPGWIGDEQFF.

V usage is TRBV6-1 and J usage is TRBJ2-1; D gene unclear. V lost 1 base and J lost 4, with 2 bases in between. This CDR3 comprises 12 residues. From germline, CDR1 is MNHNS and CDR2 SASEGT. The CDR3 DNA reads TGTGCCAGCAGTGAAGGGTACAATGAGCAGTTCTTC. As protein: CASSEGYNEQFF.

This clone is labeled as medium-sized. J is TRBJ2-6 and V is TRBV27; maybe TRBD1 (5 bases). Germline CDR1 and CDR2: MNHEY and SMNVEV (reference sequence). V lost 6 bases and J 10 bases, leaving 16 bases between the germline ends. The CDR3 covers 14 residues. The CDR3 DNA follows: TGTGCCAGCAGCTCGTCCGCAGGGCATAACGTCCTGACTTTC. Translation gives CASSSSAGHNVLTF.

The CDR3 spells CASSEYHNEQFF. The CDR3 nucleotides are TGCGCCAGCAGTGAGTATCACAATGAGCAGTTCTTC. The chain recombines TRBV10-2 with TRBJ2-1; D is ambiguous. Germline V gives CDR1 WSHSY, CDR2 SAAADI. V lost 1 base to trimming and J lost 5 bases, with 3 bases between them. This CDR3 has 12 amino acids.

The chain combines TRBV29-1 with TRBJ1-2; perhaps TRBD1 as D (5 bases). CDR3 length: 14 residues. V shed 6 bases and J shed 3 bases, with 17 bases lying between them. From germline, CDR1 is SQVTM and CDR2 ANQGSEA. CDR3: CSVTAGGDDYGYTF. CDR3 bases: TGCAGCGTCACGGCGGGAGGGGACGACTATGGCTACACCTTC.

The rearrangement joins TRBV11-2 to TRBJ2-7; 14 nucleotides match TRBD2. The CDR3 contains 19 residues. Germline CDR1 reads SGHAT; CDR2 reads FQNNGV. V was clipped by 1 base and J by 2 bases; unmatched bases: 10. The CDR3: CASSLGGGTSGRSPYEQYF. CDR3 in DNA: TGTGCCAGCAGCTTAGGGGGTGGGACTAGCGGGAGATCGCCCTACGAGCAGTACTTC.

This clone is labeled as medium-sized (0.01 to 0.1%). CDR3 in DNA: TGCGCCAGCAGCCAAGGGCCGGGGAGTGAAAAACTGTTTTTT. This codes for CASSQGPGSEKLFF. The genes are TRBV4-1 and TRBJ1-4; D is unclear. The ends were cut back, 1 base at V and 7 bases at J, with 10 bases in the middle. CDR1 and CDR2 (germline): MGHRA, YSYEKL. CDR3 length: 14 amino acids.